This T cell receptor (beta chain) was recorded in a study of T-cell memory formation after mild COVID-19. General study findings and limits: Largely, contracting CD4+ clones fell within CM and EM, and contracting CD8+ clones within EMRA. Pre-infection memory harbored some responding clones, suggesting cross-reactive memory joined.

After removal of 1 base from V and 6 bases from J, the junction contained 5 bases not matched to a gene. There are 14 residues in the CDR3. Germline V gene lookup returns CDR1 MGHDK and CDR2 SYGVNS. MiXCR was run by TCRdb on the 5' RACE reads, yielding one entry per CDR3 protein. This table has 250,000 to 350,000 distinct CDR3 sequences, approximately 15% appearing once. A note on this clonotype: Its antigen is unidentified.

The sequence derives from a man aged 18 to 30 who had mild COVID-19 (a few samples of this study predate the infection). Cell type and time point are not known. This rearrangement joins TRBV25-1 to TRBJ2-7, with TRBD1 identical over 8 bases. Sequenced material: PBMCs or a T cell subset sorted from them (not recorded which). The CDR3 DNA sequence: TGTGCCAGCAGTGAATTTGGCAGGGGGCGCGAGCAGTACTTC. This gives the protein CASSEFGRGREQYF.